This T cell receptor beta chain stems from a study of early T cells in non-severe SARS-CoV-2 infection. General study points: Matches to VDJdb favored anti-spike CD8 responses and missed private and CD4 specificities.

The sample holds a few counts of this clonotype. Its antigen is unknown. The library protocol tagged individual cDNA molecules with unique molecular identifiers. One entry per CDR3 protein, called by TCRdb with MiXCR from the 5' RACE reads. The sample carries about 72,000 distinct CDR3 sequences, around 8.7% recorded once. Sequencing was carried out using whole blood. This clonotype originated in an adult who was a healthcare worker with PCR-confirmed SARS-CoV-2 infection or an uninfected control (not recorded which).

Written as DNA, the CDR3 is TGTGCCAGCCAACTGGGGCCAGGGGGCGCCCACGAGCAGTACTTC. Residues: CASQLGPGGAHEQYF. The J gene is TRBJ2-7, the V gene TRBV7-8, with TRBD1 identical over 8 bases. Germline V gene lookup returns CDR1 SGHVS and CDR2 FQNEAQ. Unmatched junction bases numbered 14, after V lost 8 bases and J lost 5 bases. This CDR3 contains 15 residues. Full variable domain (remainder filled in from reference TRBV7-8 and TRBJ2-7): GAGVSQSPRYKVAKRGQDVALRCDPISGHVSLFWYQQALGQGPEFLTYFQNEAQLDKSGLPSDRFFAERPEGSVSTLKIQRTQQEDSAVYLCASQLGPGGAHEQYFGPGTRLTVT.